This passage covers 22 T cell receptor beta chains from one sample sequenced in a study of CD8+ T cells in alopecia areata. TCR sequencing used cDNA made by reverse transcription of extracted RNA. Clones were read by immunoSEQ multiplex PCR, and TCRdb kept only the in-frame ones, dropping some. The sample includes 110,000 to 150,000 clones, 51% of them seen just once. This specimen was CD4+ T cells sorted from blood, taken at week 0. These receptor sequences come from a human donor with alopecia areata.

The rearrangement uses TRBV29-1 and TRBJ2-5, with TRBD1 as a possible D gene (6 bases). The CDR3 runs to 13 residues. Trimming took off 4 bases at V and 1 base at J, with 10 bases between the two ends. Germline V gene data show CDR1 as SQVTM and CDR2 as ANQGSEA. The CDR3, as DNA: TGCAGCGTTGCCCGGGACACCCAAGAGACCCAGTACTTC. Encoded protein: CSVARDTQETQYF.

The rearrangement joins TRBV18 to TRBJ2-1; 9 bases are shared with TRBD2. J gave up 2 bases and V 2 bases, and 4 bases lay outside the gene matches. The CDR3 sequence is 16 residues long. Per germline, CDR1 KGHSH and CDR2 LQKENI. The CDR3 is CASSPGLAGTYNEQFF. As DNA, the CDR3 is TGTGCCAGCTCACCAGGGCTAGCGGGGACCTACAATGAGCAGTTCTTC.

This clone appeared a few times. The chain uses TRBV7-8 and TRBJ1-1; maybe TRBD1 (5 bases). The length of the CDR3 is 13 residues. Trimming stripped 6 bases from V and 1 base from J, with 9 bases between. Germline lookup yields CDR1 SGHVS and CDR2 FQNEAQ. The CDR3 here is CASSLDTNTEAFF. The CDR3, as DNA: TGTGCCAGCAGTTTGGACACGAACACTGAAGCTTTCTTT.

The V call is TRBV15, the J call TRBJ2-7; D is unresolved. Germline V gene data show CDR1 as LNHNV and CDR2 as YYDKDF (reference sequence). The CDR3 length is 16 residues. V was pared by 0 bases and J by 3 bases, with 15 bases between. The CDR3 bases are TGTGCCACCAGCAGAGATGACGGGCAGCAACACTACGAGCAGTACTTC. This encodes CATSRDDGQQHYEQYF.

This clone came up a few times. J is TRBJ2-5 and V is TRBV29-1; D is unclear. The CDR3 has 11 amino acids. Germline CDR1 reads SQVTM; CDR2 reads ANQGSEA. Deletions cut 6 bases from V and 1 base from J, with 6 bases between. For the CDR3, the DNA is TGCAGCGTGCGCTTCCAAGAGACCCAGTACTTC. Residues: CSVRFQETQYF.

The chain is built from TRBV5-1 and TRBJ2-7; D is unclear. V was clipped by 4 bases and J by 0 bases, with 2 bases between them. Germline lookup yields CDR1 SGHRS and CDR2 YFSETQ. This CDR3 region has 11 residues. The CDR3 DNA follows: TGCGCCAGCAGCGACTCCTACGAGCAGTACTTC. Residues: CASSDSYEQYF.

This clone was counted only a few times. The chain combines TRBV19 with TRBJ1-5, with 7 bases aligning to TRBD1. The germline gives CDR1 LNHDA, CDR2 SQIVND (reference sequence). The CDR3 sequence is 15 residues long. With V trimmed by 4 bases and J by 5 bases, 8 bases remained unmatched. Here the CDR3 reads CASSSSNRGDQPQHF. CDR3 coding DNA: TGTGCCAGTAGTAGCTCAAACAGGGGAGATCAGCCCCAGCATTTT.

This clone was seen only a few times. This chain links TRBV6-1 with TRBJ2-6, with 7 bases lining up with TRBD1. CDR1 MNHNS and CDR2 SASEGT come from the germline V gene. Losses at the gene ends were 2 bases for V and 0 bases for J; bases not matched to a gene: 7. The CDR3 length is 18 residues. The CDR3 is CASSEKGARISGANVLTF. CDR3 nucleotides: TGTGCCAGCAGTGAAAAGGGGGCGCGTATCTCTGGGGCCAACGTCCTGACTTTC.

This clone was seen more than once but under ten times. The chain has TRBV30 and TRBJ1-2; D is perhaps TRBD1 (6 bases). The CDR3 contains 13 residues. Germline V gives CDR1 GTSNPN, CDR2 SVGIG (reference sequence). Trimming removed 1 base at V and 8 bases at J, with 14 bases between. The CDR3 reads CAWSATGRGGYTF. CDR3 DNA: TGTGCCTGGAGTGCGACAGGCAGAGGAGGCTACACCTTC.

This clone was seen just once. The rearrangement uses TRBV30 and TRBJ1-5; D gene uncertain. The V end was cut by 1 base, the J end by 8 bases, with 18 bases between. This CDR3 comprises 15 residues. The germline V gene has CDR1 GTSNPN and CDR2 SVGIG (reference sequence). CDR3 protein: CAWSGSGHGYKPQHF. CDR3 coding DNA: TGTGCCTGGAGTGGCAGCGGCCATGGATATAAGCCCCAGCATTTT.

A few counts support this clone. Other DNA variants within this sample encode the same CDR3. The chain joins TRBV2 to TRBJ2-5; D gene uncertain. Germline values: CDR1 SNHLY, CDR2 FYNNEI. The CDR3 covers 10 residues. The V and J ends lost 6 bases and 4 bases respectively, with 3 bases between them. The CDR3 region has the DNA TGTGCCAGCAGCTTAGAGACCCAGTACTTC. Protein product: CASSLETQYF. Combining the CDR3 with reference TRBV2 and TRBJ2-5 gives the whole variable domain EPEVTQTPSHQVTQMGQEVILRCVPISNHLYFYWYRQILGQKVEFLVSFYNNEISEKSEIFDDQFSVERPDGSNFTLKIRSTKLEDSAMYFCASSLETQYFGPGTRLLVL.

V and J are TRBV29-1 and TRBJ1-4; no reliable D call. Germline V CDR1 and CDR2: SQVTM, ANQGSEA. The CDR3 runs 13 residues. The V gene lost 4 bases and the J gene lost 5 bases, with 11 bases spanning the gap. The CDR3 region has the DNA TGCAGCGTTGCCGTTCCCTCAAATGAAAAACTGTTTTTT. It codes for CSVAVPSNEKLFF.

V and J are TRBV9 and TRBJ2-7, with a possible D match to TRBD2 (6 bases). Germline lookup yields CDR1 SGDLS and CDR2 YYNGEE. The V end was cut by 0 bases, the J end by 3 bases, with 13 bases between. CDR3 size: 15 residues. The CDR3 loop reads CASSVGSGLYYEQYF. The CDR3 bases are TGTGCCAGCAGCGTAGGAAGCGGGCTTTACTACGAGCAGTACTTC.

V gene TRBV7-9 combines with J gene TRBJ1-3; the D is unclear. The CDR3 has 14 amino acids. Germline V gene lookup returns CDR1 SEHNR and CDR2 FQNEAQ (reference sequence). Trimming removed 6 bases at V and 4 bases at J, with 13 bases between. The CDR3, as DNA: TGTGCCAGCAGTCAAGAGGAGAGAGGAAACACCATATATTTT. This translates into CASSQEERGNTIYF.

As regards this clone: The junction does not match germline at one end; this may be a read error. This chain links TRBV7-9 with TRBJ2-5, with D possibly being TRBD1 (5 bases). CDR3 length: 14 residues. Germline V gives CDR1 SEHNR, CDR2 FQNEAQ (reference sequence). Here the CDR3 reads CASSLRGYQETQYF. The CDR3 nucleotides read TGTGCCAGCAGCTTAAGGGGTTACCAGGAGACCCAGTACTTC.

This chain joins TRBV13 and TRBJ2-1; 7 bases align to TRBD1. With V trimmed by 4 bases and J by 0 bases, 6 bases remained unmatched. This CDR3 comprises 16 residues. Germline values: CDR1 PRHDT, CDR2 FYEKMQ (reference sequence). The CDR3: CASSSTDRVSYNEQFF. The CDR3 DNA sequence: TGTGCCAGCAGCTCCACTGACAGGGTCTCCTACAATGAGCAGTTCTTC.

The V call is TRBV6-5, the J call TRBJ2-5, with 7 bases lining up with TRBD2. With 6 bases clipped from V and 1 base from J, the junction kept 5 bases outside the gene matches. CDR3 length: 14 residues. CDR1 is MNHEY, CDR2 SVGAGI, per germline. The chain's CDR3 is CASRKAGTQETQYF. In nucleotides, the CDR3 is TGTGCCAGCAGGAAAGCGGGGACCCAAGAGACCCAGTACTTC.

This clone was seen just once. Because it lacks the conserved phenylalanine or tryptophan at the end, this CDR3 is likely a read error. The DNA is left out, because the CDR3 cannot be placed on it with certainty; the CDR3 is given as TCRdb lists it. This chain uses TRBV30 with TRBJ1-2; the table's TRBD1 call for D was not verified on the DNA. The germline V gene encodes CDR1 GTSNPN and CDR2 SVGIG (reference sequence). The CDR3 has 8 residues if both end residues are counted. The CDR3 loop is CAWSGGHV.

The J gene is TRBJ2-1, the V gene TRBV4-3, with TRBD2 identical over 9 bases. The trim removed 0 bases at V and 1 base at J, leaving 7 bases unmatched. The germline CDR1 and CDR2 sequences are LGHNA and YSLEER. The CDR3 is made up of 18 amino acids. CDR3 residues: CASSQDPISGSSYNEQFF. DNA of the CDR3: TGCGCCAGCAGCCAAGATCCCATTAGCGGGAGTTCCTACAATGAGCAGTTCTTC.

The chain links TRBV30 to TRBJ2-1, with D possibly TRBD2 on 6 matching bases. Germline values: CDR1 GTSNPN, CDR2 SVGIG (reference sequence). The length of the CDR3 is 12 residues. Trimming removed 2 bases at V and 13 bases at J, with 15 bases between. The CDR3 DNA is TGTGCCTGGAGTAACCCGGGACTGGGCCAGTTCTTC. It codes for CAWSNPGLGQFF.

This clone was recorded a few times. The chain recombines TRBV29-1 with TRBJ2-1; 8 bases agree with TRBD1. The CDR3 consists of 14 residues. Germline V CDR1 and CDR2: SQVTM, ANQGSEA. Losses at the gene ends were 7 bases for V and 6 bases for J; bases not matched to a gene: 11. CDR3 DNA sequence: TGCAGCGCCGTGGGGTCGGACAGGGCCAATGAGCAGTTCTTC. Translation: CSAVGSDRANEQFF.

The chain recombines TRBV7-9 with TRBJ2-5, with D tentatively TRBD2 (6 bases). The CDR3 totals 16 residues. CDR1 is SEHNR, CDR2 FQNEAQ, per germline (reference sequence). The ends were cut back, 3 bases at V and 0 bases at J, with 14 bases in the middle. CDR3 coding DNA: TGTGCCAGCAGCTTCGGGGGAACGGGGTACCAAGAGACCCAGTACTTC. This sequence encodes CASSFGGTGYQETQYF.